These T cell receptor beta chains were read from a single sample in a study of cytomegalovirus exposure and HLA in healthy donors. The repertoire was sequenced with immunoSEQ multiplex PCR; TCRdb's copy has only in-frame clones and lacks some. In the table there are around 200,000 clones, around 89% of which are singletons. Sequencing used PBMCs. The origin of the receptors is a woman aged 18-35 years in good health and CMV-seronegative. The CDR3 runs from the conserved cysteine through the conserved F or W. Fields, in order: CDR3 DNA, CDR3 protein, clone size, D gene, J gene, CDR3 length, V gene. D genes are given only for firm matches. Clone size is shown for a subset of rows, as once, few, many or a class of expanded clone.

cdr3_nt: TGTGCCAGCAGTTACTCGATCCAGGGGGCCGGATATGGCTACACCTTC; cdr3_aa: CASSYSIQGAGYGYTF; clone_size: -; d_call: TRBD1; j_call: TRBJ1-2; cdr3_length: 16; v_call: TRBV6-5
cdr3_nt: TGTGCCAGCAGCTTGATACCAGGGGTGAACACTGAAGCTTTCTTT; cdr3_aa: CASSLIPGVNTEAFF; clone_size: -; d_call: -; j_call: TRBJ1-1; cdr3_length: 15; v_call: TRBV5-4
cdr3_nt: TGCGCCAGCAGGCCTACAGGGAGCTCCTACGAGCAGTACTTC; cdr3_aa: CASRPTGSSYEQYF; clone_size: -; d_call: -; j_call: TRBJ2-7; cdr3_length: 14; v_call: TRBV5-1
cdr3_nt: TGTGCCTGGCACCTTTTAGCGGGAGTAAATGAGCAGTTCTTC; cdr3_aa: CAWHLLAGVNEQFF; clone_size: -; d_call: TRBD2; j_call: TRBJ2-1; cdr3_length: 14; v_call: TRBV30
cdr3_nt: TGTGCCAGCTGCCCTCGGGACTCGTACTCCTACGAGCAGTACTTC; cdr3_aa: CASCPRDSYSYEQYF; clone_size: -; d_call: -; j_call: TRBJ2-7; cdr3_length: 15; v_call: TRBV27
cdr3_nt: TGTGCCATCCGGGAACTAGCGGCTTACAATGAGCAGTTCTTC; cdr3_aa: CAIRELAAYNEQFF; clone_size: few; d_call: TRBD2; j_call: TRBJ2-1; cdr3_length: 14; v_call: TRBV6-5
cdr3_nt: TGTGCCAGCAGCTTGGAGCCGGGGACAGGAGTTGGCTATGGCTACACCTTC; cdr3_aa: CASSLEPGTGVGYGYTF; clone_size: -; d_call: TRBD1; j_call: TRBJ1-2; cdr3_length: 17; v_call: TRBV7-6
cdr3_nt: TGTGCCAGCAGTTACTCGATGGGGGGGCCCTACGAGCAGTACTTC; cdr3_aa: CASSYSMGGPYEQYF; clone_size: -; d_call: -; j_call: TRBJ2-7; cdr3_length: 15; v_call: TRBV6-5
cdr3_nt: TGTGCCAGCAGCGTAGCCCCAGGGGAGACCCAGTACTTC; cdr3_aa: CASSVAPGETQYF; clone_size: -; d_call: -; j_call: TRBJ2-5; cdr3_length: 13; v_call: TRBV9
cdr3_nt: TGTGCCAGCAGCCGCCAACAGGGGAGCGCAGGCGAGCAGTACTTC; cdr3_aa: CASSRQQGSAGEQYF; clone_size: -; d_call: TRBD1; j_call: TRBJ2-7; cdr3_length: 15; v_call: TRBV7-2
cdr3_nt: TGTGCCAGCAGCGCCACGGGGGGTCCTACCGGGGAGCTGTTTTTT; cdr3_aa: CASSATGGPTGELFF; clone_size: -; d_call: TRBD2; j_call: TRBJ2-2; cdr3_length: 15; v_call: TRBV9
cdr3_nt: TGCGCCAGCAGCCAAGATTATGGCGGGGGTAATGAGCAGTTCTTC; cdr3_aa: CASSQDYGGGNEQFF; clone_size: -; d_call: TRBD2; j_call: TRBJ2-1; cdr3_length: 15; v_call: TRBV4-3
cdr3_nt: TGTGCCAGTGGCGGGTCTAGCGGGGGGTCCTCCTGGGAGCTGTTTTTT; cdr3_aa: CASGGSSGGSSWELFF; clone_size: -; d_call: TRBD2; j_call: TRBJ2-2; cdr3_length: 16; v_call: TRBV19
cdr3_nt: TGTGCCAGCAGCTTAAGGACAACGAACACTGAAGCTTTCTTT; cdr3_aa: CASSLRTTNTEAFF; clone_size: -; d_call: -; j_call: TRBJ1-1; cdr3_length: 14; v_call: TRBV7-9
cdr3_nt: TGCGCCAGCAGCCCCACAGTGTATGAGCAGTTCTTC; cdr3_aa: CASSPTVYEQFF; clone_size: -; d_call: -; j_call: TRBJ2-1; cdr3_length: 12; v_call: TRBV10-2
cdr3_nt: TGTGCCTGGAGTGTCAGTCACTATGGCTACACCTTC; cdr3_aa: CAWSVSHYGYTF; clone_size: -; d_call: -; j_call: TRBJ1-2; cdr3_length: 12; v_call: TRBV30
cdr3_nt: TGCGCCAGCAGTGAGTACTGGAGCGGGAATGAGCAGTTCTTC; cdr3_aa: CASSEYWSGNEQFF; clone_size: -; d_call: -; j_call: TRBJ2-1; cdr3_length: 14; v_call: TRBV10-1
cdr3_nt: TGTGCCAGCGGGAAACGGGTAGCGGGATCGTACTTC; cdr3_aa: CASGKRVAGSYF; clone_size: -; d_call: TRBD2; j_call: TRBJ2-7; cdr3_length: 12; v_call: TRBV6-5
cdr3_nt: TGTGCCAGCAGAAAGCAACAGGGGGCGCGGGAAAAACTGTTTTTT; cdr3_aa: CASRKQQGAREKLFF; clone_size: -; d_call: TRBD1; j_call: TRBJ1-4; cdr3_length: 15; v_call: TRBV6-5
cdr3_nt: TGTGCCAGTGGACTAGCGGGGGGCCGGTCCAGCACAGATACGCAGTATTTT; cdr3_aa: CASGLAGGRSSTDTQYF; clone_size: -; d_call: TRBD2; j_call: TRBJ2-3; cdr3_length: 17; v_call: TRBV2
cdr3_nt: TGTGCCAGCAGGGACGACAGGGGGACAAACACCATATATTTT; cdr3_aa: CASRDDRGTNTIYF; clone_size: few; d_call: TRBD1; j_call: TRBJ1-3; cdr3_length: 14; v_call: TRBV6-5
cdr3_nt: TGTGCCAGCAGCTTAATACCAGGGGAAAACACTGAAGCTTTCTTT; cdr3_aa: CASSLIPGENTEAFF; clone_size: -; d_call: -; j_call: TRBJ1-1; cdr3_length: 15; v_call: TRBV11-2
cdr3_nt: TGTGCCAGCAGCCAAGGGGGGGAGTACTTCGTCAAAAACATTCAGTACTTC; cdr3_aa: CASSQGGEYFVKNIQYF; clone_size: -; d_call: -; j_call: TRBJ2-4; cdr3_length: 17; v_call: TRBV4-2
cdr3_nt: TGTGCCAGTAGTATAGGAGGGGACAGGTGGGGCACTGAAGCTTTCTTT; cdr3_aa: CASSIGGDRWGTEAFF; clone_size: -; d_call: TRBD1; j_call: TRBJ1-1; cdr3_length: 16; v_call: TRBV19
cdr3_nt: TGTGCCTGGAGTAGGGACAGGGGGAAGACCCAGTACTTC; cdr3_aa: CAWSRDRGKTQYF; clone_size: -; d_call: TRBD1; j_call: TRBJ2-5; cdr3_length: 13; v_call: TRBV30
cdr3_nt: TGCGCCAGCAGCCAAGAAGTGGGAGGCGAGCAGTACTTC; cdr3_aa: CASSQEVGGEQYF; clone_size: -; d_call: -; j_call: TRBJ2-7; cdr3_length: 13; v_call: TRBV4-3
cdr3_nt: TGTGCCATCAGTCAGACCGGGGAGCTGTTTTTT; cdr3_aa: CAISQTGELFF; clone_size: -; d_call: -; j_call: TRBJ2-2; cdr3_length: 11; v_call: TRBV10-3
cdr3_nt: TGTGCCAGCAGCCAAGATGGGACAGCTAACACTGAAGCTTTCTTT; cdr3_aa: CASSQDGTANTEAFF; clone_size: -; d_call: TRBD1; j_call: TRBJ1-1; cdr3_length: 15; v_call: TRBV4-2
cdr3_nt: TGCGCCAGCAGCTCACATGCAGAGACAGGCAAGACTGAAGCTTTCTTT; cdr3_aa: CASSSHAETGKTEAFF; clone_size: -; d_call: -; j_call: TRBJ1-1; cdr3_length: 16; v_call: TRBV5-1
cdr3_nt: TGCGCCAGCAGCTTGGACATGGGACAGGGGAAAACTGAAGCTTTCTTT; cdr3_aa: CASSLDMGQGKTEAFF; clone_size: -; d_call: TRBD1; j_call: TRBJ1-1; cdr3_length: 16; v_call: TRBV5-1
cdr3_nt: TGTGCCAGCAGCTTAGAAGTCCGGACTAGCGGGAATGGGGTCGAGCAGTACTTC; cdr3_aa: CASSLEVRTSGNGVEQYF; clone_size: few; d_call: TRBD2; j_call: TRBJ2-7; cdr3_length: 18; v_call: TRBV11-2
cdr3_nt: TGCGCCAGCAGCCTCCAGGACAGGATGCAAGAGACCCAGTACTTC; cdr3_aa: CASSLQDRMQETQYF; clone_size: -; d_call: TRBD1; j_call: TRBJ2-5; cdr3_length: 15; v_call: TRBV5-1